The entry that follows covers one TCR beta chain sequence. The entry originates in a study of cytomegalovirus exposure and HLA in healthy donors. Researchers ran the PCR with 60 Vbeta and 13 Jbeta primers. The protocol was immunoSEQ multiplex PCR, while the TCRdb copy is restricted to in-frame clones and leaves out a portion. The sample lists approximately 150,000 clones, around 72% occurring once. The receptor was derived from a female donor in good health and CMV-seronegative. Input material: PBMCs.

CDR3 protein: CASSLGRGRAFF. CDR3 coding DNA: TGTGCCAGCAGCCTAGGACGCGGTCGGGCTTTCTTT. V gene TRBV11-3 combines with J gene TRBJ1-1; D unclear. The CDR3 covers 12 residues. Germline lookup yields CDR1 SGHNT and CDR2 YENEEA. V gave up 5 bases and J gave up 11 bases, with 15 bases separating them.